This T cell receptor (beta chain) was recorded in a study of T cell changes during pregnancy in multiple sclerosis. Assay: immunoSEQ multiplex PCR; the TCRdb copy retains only in-frame clones and omits some. The table lists fewer than 12,000 clones, around 89% of them singletons. The CDR3 totals 14 residues. The germline V gene has CDR1 MGHDK and CDR2 SYGVNS. V trimming: 4 bases; J trimming: 3 bases; junction bases outside the gene matches: 0. Sample: CD8+ T cells from peripheral blood mononuclear cells, taken in the first trimester of pregnancy. This TCR was sampled from a female donor in good health, enrolled as a control in a pregnancy study. The V gene is TRBV25-1, the J gene TRBJ2-2, with 9 bases lining up with TRBD2. CDR3 bases: TGTGCCAGCAGTGGGACTAGCGACACCGGGGAGCTGTTTTTT. This translates into CASSGTSDTGELFF.